These T cell receptor beta chains were read from a single sample in a study of T cell repertoires in cytomegalovirus infection. For these TCRs, the target antigens are not known. TCRdb re-derived calls from the reads in MiXCR, one entry per CDR3 protein. Of roughly 45,000 distinct CDR3 sequences listed, 20% to 25% are singletons. The specimen was PBMCs, sequenced either directly or after in vitro stimulation (not recorded which). The source is a human donor in good health (CMV status not recorded). Some clones in this sample may be carry-over from other donors' samples. Each CDR3 is given with its conserved first and last residue. Fields, in order: D gene, clone size, J gene, V gene, CDR3 protein, CDR3 DNA. D genes are given only for firm matches. Rows give clone size only sometimes, using once, few, many, or a class for an expanded clone.

>NA|NA|TRBJ2-5|TRBV7-9
CATRMTDQETQYF
TGTGCCACCAGGATGACAGACCAAGAGACCCAGTACTTC
>NA|NA|TRBJ2-3|TRBV10-3
CAISEGSGDTQYF
TGTGCCATCAGTGAGGGTAGCGGAGATACGCAGTATTTT
>NA|NA|TRBJ2-1|TRBV24-1
CATSDPGTRGVDEQFF
TGTGCCACCAGTGATCCCGGGACGCGAGGGGTCGATGAGCAGTTCTTC
>TRBD1|many|TRBJ1-2|TRBV28
CASSSQGIGYGYTF
TGTGCCAGCAGTTCACAGGGGATTGGCTATGGCTACACCTTC
>TRBD2|many|TRBJ2-5|TRBV7-2
CASSDVVAGYQETQYF
TGTGCCAGCAGCGACGTGGTAGCGGGCTACCAAGAGACCCAGTACTTC
>TRBD2|many|TRBJ2-1|TRBV5-6
CASSPLAGGRFNEQFF
TGTGCCAGCAGCCCCCTGGCGGGGGGGCGCTTCAATGAGCAGTTCTTC
>NA|NA|TRBJ2-2|TRBV9
CASSQKNTGELFF
TGTGCCAGCAGCCAAAAAAACACCGGGGAGCTGTTTTTT
>TRBD2|NA|TRBJ2-3|TRBV7-2
CASSLDGGGQGDTQYF
TGTGCCAGCAGCTTAGACGGGGGGGGCCAGGGGGATACGCAGTATTTT
>TRBD1|many|TRBJ1-1|TRBV7-9
CASSLGYGTGGMVTEAFF
TGTGCCAGCAGCTTAGGGTACGGGACAGGGGGCATGGTCACTGAAGCTTTCTTT
>NA|many|TRBJ2-1|TRBV6-1
CASSIYRDNEQFF
TGTGCCAGCAGTATCTACAGGGACAATGAGCAGTTCTTC
>TRBD2|few|TRBJ2-7|TRBV6-5
CASSYSGGGYEQYF
TGTGCCAGCAGTTACAGTGGCGGGGGATACGAGCAGTACTTC
>NA|NA|TRBJ2-1|TRBV11-2
CASSLERTDNEQFF
TGTGCCAGCAGCCTGGAGAGGACTGACAATGAGCAGTTCTTC
>TRBD1|many|TRBJ2-2|TRBV19
CASSRDRNTGELFF
TGTGCCAGTAGCCGGGACAGGAACACCGGGGAGCTGTTTTTT
>NA|few|TRBJ2-3|TRBV10-1
CASSETGLMDTQYF
TGCGCCAGCAGTGAAACGGGACTTATGGATACGCAGTATTTT
>NA|NA|TRBJ2-5|TRBV2
CASSDPSYSGGQETQYF
TGTGCCAGCAGTGACCCGTCGTATAGCGGAGGTCAAGAGACCCAGTACTTC
>NA|many|TRBJ2-5|TRBV20-1
CSAWGWQETQYF
TGCAGCGCCTGGGGGTGGCAAGAGACCCAGTACTTC
>NA|NA|TRBJ2-7|TRBV10-3
CAISEKQKGMGLDYEQYF
TGTGCCATCAGTGAGAAACAAAAGGGGATGGGCCTAGACTACGAGCAGTACTTC
>NA|few|TRBJ2-3|TRBV7-6
CASSLGLVAPDTQYF
TGTGCCAGCAGCTTAGGTCTGGTAGCTCCAGATACGCAGTATTTT
>TRBD2|once|TRBJ2-3|TRBV29-1
CSVEDPGRGGLTDTQYF
TGCAGCGTTGAAGACCCCGGGCGGGGGGGCCTTACAGATACGCAGTATTTT
>NA|many|TRBJ1-6|TRBV12-3/TRBV12-4
CASSLRPSSPLHF
TGTGCCAGCAGTTTACGCCCCTCTTCACCCCTCCACTTT
>TRBD1|NA|TRBJ2-7|TRBV20-1
CSASGTGISEQYF
TGCAGTGCGTCCGGGACAGGGATCTCCGAGCAGTACTTC
>TRBD2|many|TRBJ2-5|TRBV7-8
CASSLALAGEVETQYF
TGTGCCAGCAGCTTAGCGCTAGCGGGGGAGGTCGAGACCCAGTACTTC
>TRBD1|many|TRBJ1-5|TRBV7-9
CASSLGQGGQPQHF
TGTGCCAGCAGCTTAGGTCAGGGGGGTCAGCCCCAGCATTTT
>NA|few|TRBJ2-2|TRBV27
CASSLGVRMDTGELFF
TGTGCCAGCAGTTTGGGGGTAAGGATGGACACCGGGGAGCTGTTTTTT
>NA|NA|TRBJ1-4|TRBV20-1
CSAPKDEKLFF
TGCAGTGCTCCAAAGGACGAAAAACTGTTTTTT
>NA|hyperexpanded|TRBJ2-7|TRBV3-1
CASSPTGMKQYF
TGTGCCAGCAGCCCAACAGGGATGAAGCAGTACTTC
>NA|few|TRBJ2-4|TRBV5-1
CASSLEVAGAQNIQYF
TGCGCCAGCAGCTTGGAGGTGGCAGGGGCCCAAAACATTCAGTACTTC
>NA|NA|TRBJ1-5|TRBV2
CASSAGPGSNQPQHF
TGTGCCAGCAGTGCAGGACCTGGTAGCAATCAGCCCCAGCATTTT
>NA|NA|TRBJ1-2|TRBV2
CASSEGSQPGYTF
TGTGCCAGCAGTGAGGGCAGCCAACCGGGCTACACCTTC
>TRBD1|NA|TRBJ1-3|TRBV2
CARGNDREENTIYF
TGTGCCAGGGGGAACGACAGGGAGGAAAACACCATATATTTT
>TRBD2|many|TRBJ2-1|TRBV3-1
CASSLLAGTYNEQFF
TGTGCCAGCAGCCTTCTAGCGGGAACCTACAATGAGCAGTTCTTC
>TRBD2|NA|TRBJ2-3|TRBV7-2
CASSLAGGGSDTQYF
TGTGCCAGCAGCTTAGCGGGGGGGGGTTCAGATACGCAGTATTTT
>NA|many|TRBJ1-1|TRBV12-3/TRBV12-4
CASNHPLGVGEAFF
TGTGCCAGCAACCATCCGTTGGGGGTAGGTGAAGCTTTCTTT
>TRBD1|many|TRBJ1-2|TRBV6-1
CASTQGQGAYGYTF
TGTGCCAGCACCCAAGGACAGGGGGCGTATGGCTACACCTTC
>NA|NA|TRBJ2-3|TRBV20-1
CSAKLEVLTRTDTQYF
TGCAGTGCTAAACTGGAGGTCCTCACGCGCACAGATACGCAGTATTTT
>NA|few|TRBJ2-7|TRBV7-2
CASLSGWGPIYEQYF
TGTGCCAGCCTTAGCGGTTGGGGGCCCATTTACGAGCAGTACTTC
>NA|many|TRBJ2-7|TRBV20-1
CSARRAEPPSEQYF
TGCAGTGCTAGAAGAGCGGAACCCCCTAGTGAGCAGTACTTC
>TRBD2|NA|TRBJ2-1|TRBV6-1
CASSERLAGGLEYNEQFF
TGTGCCAGCAGTGAAAGACTAGCGGGGGGCTTGGAGTACAATGAGCAGTTCTTC
>TRBD1|few|TRBJ2-7|TRBV20-1
CSASFDRDYEQYF
TGCAGTGCTAGTTTTGACAGGGACTACGAGCAGTACTTC
>NA|few|TRBJ2-7|TRBV15
CATSHRQFYEQYF
TGTGCCACCAGCCATCGACAGTTCTACGAGCAGTACTTC
>NA|many|TRBJ1-1|TRBV5-5
CASSSGGTEAFF
TGTGCCAGCAGCTCCGGCGGCACTGAAGCTTTCTTT
>TRBD1|few|TRBJ1-2|TRBV6-2/TRBV6-3
CASSYRSATGTYYGYTF
TGTGCCAGCAGTTACCGGTCCGCGACAGGGACTTATTATGGCTACACCTTC
>TRBD1|many|TRBJ1-2|TRBV6-5
CASSYQGAGGGGYTF
TGTGCCAGCAGTTACCAAGGTGCAGGGGGCGGTGGCTACACCTTC
>TRBD1|NA|TRBJ1-5|TRBV5-1
CASSFAPGQIYQPQHF
TGCGCCAGCAGCTTCGCCCCGGGACAGATATATCAGCCCCAGCATTTT
>NA|NA|TRBJ1-2|TRBV28
CASSFGGDHGYTF
TGTGCCAGCAGTTTTGGGGGGGATCATGGCTACACCTTC
>NA|many|TRBJ2-5|TRBV20-1
CSASAGARGTQYF
TGCAGTGCTAGTGCCGGGGCAAGGGGGACCCAGTACTTC
>TRBD2|NA|TRBJ2-7|TRBV11-2
CASSLVGGSLIHEQYF
TGTGCCAGCAGCTTAGTTGGCGGGAGCCTCATCCACGAGCAGTACTTC
>NA|many|TRBJ1-5|TRBV9
CASSVGPSGRPQHF
TGTGCCAGCAGCGTAGGGCCGAGCGGAAGGCCCCAGCATTTT
>TRBD2|few|TRBJ2-7|TRBV19
CASSISGTSLYEQYF
TGTGCCAGTAGTATATCCGGGACTAGTCTCTACGAGCAGTACTTC
>NA|few|TRBJ2-6|TRBV25-1
CASSEWGGRAGANVLTF
TGTGCCAGCAGTGAATGGGGGGGCAGGGCCGGGGCCAACGTCCTGACTTTC
>TRBD1|few|TRBJ1-1|TRBV15
CATSRPTGGWNTEAFF
TGTGCCACCAGCAGACCTACAGGGGGATGGAACACTGAAGCTTTCTTT
>NA|many|TRBJ2-5|TRBV5-4
CASSTEKYQETQYF
TGTGCCAGCAGCACCGAAAAGTACCAAGAGACCCAGTACTTC
>NA|NA|TRBJ1-6|TRBV5-4
CASSLEGVGNSPLHF
TGTGCCAGCAGCTTGGAAGGGGTCGGTAATTCACCCCTCCACTTT
>TRBD1|few|TRBJ1-2|TRBV6-6
CASSYTDRDDGYTF
TGTGCCAGCAGTTACACTGACAGGGATGATGGCTACACCTTC
>NA|NA|TRBJ2-1|TRBV18
CASSGTPAYNEQFF
TGTGCCAGCTCAGGGACACCGGCCTACAATGAGCAGTTCTTC
>NA|many|TRBJ1-1|TRBV7-2
CASSPQVGGGTEAFF
TGTGCCAGCAGCCCCCAAGTGGGTGGGGGCACTGAAGCTTTCTTT
>TRBD2|many|TRBJ2-2|TRBV19
CASSIPSGTGELFF
TGTGCCAGTAGTATCCCTAGCGGGACCGGGGAGCTGTTTTTT
>NA|NA|TRBJ2-5|TRBV7-2
CASSRTREETQYF
TGTGCCAGCAGCCGCACCAGGGAAGAGACCCAGTACTTC